These 3 T cell receptor beta chains were sequenced from one sample in a study of blood T cells in healthy people across ages. With a J-beta primer mix and a sample-barcoded 5' primer, a second PCR ran about 7 to 11 cycles. TCRdb passed the 5' RACE reads through MiXCR, listing each CDR3 protein once. The sample has about 680,000 distinct CDR3 sequences; around half are singletons. The material sequenced was blood. The source is a woman aged 55-69 years in good health.

In its sample, this clonotype was seen a few times. Here the CDR3 reads CATSRGTDGYTF. The CDR3 bases are TGTGCCACCAGCAGAGGGACGGATGGCTACACCTTC. The chain uses TRBV15 and TRBJ1-2; D is unresolved. The CDR3 extends over 12 amino acids. Germline V gene data show CDR1 as LNHNV and CDR2 as YYDKDF (reference sequence). The V gene lost 1 base and the J gene lost 6 bases, with 6 bases spanning the gap.

The V and J genes are TRBV5-1 and TRBJ2-1; 12 bases match TRBD2. The CDR3 sequence is 15 residues long. V trimming: 5 bases; J trimming: 7 bases; junction bases outside the gene matches: 7. Germline lookup yields CDR1 SGHRS and CDR2 YFSETQ. The CDR3 spells CASRYLAGGTNEQFF. CDR3 DNA: TGCGCCAGCAGATACCTAGCGGGAGGGACGAATGAGCAGTTCTTC.

About this clonotype itself: A much bigger clone sits one base away, suggesting this may be a read error. The chain couples TRBV20-1 to TRBJ2-7; 14 nucleotides align to TRBD2. Germline V CDR1 and CDR2: DFQATT, SNEGSKA (reference sequence). The CDR3 sequence is 16 residues long. V lost 5 bases to trimming and J lost 7 bases; unmatched junction nucleotides: 13. CDR3 amino acids: CSAFGLAGGTYTEQYF. CDR3 bases: TGCAGTGCTTTTGGACTAGCGGGAGGAACCTACACTGAGCAGTACTTC.